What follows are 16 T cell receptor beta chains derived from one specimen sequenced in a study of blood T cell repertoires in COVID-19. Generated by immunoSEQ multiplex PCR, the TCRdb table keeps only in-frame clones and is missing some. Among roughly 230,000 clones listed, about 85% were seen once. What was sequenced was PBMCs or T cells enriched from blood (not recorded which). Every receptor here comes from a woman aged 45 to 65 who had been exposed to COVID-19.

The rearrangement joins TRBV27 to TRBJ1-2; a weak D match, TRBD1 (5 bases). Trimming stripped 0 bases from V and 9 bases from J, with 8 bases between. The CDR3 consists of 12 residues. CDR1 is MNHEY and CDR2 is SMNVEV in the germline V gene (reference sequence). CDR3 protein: CASSLSGLSYTF. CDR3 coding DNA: TGTGCCAGCAGTTTATCGGGACTAAGCTACACCTTC.

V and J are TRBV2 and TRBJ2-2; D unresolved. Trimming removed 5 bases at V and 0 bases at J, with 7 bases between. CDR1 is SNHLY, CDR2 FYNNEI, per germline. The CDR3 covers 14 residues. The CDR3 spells CASSLISNTGELFF. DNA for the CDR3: TGTGCCAGCAGTTTAATATCGAACACCGGGGAGCTGTTTTTT.

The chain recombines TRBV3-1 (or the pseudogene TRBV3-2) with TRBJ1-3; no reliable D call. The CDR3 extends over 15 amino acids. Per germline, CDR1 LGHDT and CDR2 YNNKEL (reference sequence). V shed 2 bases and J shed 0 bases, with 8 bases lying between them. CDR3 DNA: TGTGCCAGCAGCCAAAGCCAAATCTCTGGAAACACCATATATTTT. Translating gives CASSQSQISGNTIYF.

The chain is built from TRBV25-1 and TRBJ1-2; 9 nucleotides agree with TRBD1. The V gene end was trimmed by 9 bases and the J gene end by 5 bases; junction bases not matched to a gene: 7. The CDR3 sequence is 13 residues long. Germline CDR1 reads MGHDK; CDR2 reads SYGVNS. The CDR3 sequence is CASRKQGAYGYTF. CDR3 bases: TGTGCCAGTCGTAAACAGGGGGCGTATGGCTACACCTTC.

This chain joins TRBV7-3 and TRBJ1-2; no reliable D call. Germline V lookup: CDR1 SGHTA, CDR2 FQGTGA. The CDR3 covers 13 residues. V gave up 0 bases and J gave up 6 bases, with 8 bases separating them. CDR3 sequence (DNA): TGTGCCAGCAGCTTAACCGGCGGGGATGGCTACACCTTC. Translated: CASSLTGGDGYTF.

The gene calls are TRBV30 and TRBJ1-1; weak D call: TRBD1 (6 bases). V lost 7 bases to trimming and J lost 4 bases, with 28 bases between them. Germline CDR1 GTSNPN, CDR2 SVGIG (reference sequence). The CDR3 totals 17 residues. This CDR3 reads CASCPEQEGGIFTEAFF. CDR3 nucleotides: TGTGCCTCATGTCCCGAACAGGAGGGGGGGATTTTCACTGAAGCTTTCTTT.

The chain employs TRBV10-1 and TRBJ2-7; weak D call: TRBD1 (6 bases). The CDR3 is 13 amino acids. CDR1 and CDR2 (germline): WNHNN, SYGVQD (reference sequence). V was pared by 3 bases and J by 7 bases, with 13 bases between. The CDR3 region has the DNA TGCGCCAGCAGTGAAGGGGGTCTCGGAGAGCAGTACTTC. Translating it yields CASSEGGLGEQYF.

The CDR3 bases are TGTGCCAGCAGCCCAAGCGGGGGGGTCAACAATGAGCAGTTCTTC. Protein sequence: CASSPSGGVNNEQFF. The rearrangement links TRBV2 to TRBJ2-1; TRBD2 agrees at 10 bases. The CDR3 is made up of 15 amino acids. Germline CDR1 is SNHLY and CDR2 is FYNNEI. The ends lost 6 bases at V and 5 bases at J; junction bases unmatched: 7.

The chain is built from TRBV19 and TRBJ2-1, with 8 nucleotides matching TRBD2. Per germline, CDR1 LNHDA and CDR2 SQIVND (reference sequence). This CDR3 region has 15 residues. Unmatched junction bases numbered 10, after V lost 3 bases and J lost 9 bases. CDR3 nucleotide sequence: TGTGCCAGTAGTATCCAGCGGGGGACTGGGATTGAGCAGTTCTTC. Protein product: CASSIQRGTGIEQFF.

The CDR3 spells CASSSGQGRGIQYF. The CDR3 DNA follows: TGTGCCAGCAGCTCCGGACAGGGGAGAGGCATTCAGTACTTC. V is TRBV11-2 and J is TRBJ2-4, with TRBD1 matching 9 bases. CDR3 length equals 14 residues. The V segment lost 4 bases and the J segment 9 bases; nucleotides outside the gene matches: 7. Germline CDR1 and CDR2: SGHAT and FQNNGV.

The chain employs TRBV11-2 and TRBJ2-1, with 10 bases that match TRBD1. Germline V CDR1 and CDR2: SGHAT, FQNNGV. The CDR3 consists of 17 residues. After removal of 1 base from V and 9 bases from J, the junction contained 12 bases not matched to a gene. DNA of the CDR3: TGTGCCAGCAGCTTAGGGATGGGGACAGGGGAAAGGAGTGAGCAGTTCTTC. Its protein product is CASSLGMGTGERSEQFF. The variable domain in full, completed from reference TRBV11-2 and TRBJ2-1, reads EAGVAQSPRYKIIEKRQSVAFWCNPISGHATLYWYQQILGQGPKLLIQFQNNGVVDDSQLPKDRFSAERLKGVDSTLKIQPAKLEDSAVYLCASSLGMGTGERSEQFFGPGTRLTVL.

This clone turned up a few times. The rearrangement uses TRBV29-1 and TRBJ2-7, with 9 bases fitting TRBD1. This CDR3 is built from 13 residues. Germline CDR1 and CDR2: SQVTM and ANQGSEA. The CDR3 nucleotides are TGCAGTTCCCGGACAGGGGATTACGGGGAGCAGTACTTC. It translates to CSSRTGDYGEQYF.

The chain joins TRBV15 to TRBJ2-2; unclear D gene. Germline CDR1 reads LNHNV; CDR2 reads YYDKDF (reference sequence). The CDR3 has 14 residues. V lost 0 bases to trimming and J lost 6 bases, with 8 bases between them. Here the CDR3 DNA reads TGTGCCACCAGCAGAGAGGTAACGGCCGGGGAGCTGTTTTTT. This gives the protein CATSREVTAGELFF. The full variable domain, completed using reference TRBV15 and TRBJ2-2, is DAMVIQNPRYQVTQFGKPVTLSCSQTLNHNVMYWYQQKSSQAPKLLFHYYDKDFNNEADTPDNFQSRRPNTSFCFLDIRSPGLGDTAMYLCATSREVTAGELFFGEGSRLTVL.

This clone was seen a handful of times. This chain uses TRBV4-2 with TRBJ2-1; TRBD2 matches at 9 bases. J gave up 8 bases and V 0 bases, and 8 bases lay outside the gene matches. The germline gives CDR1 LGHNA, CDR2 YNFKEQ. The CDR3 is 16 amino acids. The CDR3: CASSQDRGGATDEQFF. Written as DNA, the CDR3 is TGTGCCAGCAGCCAAGACCGCGGGGGGGCCACAGATGAGCAGTTCTTC.

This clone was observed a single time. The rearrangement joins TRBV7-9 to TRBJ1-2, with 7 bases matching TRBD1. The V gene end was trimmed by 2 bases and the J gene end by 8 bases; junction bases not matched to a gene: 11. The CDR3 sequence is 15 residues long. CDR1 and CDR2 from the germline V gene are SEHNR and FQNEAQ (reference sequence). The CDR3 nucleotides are TGTGCCAGCAGCTTAAGTCAGGGGGTTCGGGAGGGCTACACCTTC. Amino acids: CASSLSQGVREGYTF.

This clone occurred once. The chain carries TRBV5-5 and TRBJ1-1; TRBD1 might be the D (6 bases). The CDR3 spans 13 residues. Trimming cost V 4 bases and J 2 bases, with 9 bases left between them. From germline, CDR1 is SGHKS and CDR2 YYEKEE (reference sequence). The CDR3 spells CASSRTANTEAFF. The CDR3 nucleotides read TGTGCCAGCAGCCGGACAGCCAACACTGAAGCTTTCTTT.